The 10 T cell receptor beta chains below all came from one sample that was sequenced in a study of cytomegalovirus exposure and HLA in healthy donors. Primers: 60 Vbeta forward and 13 Jbeta reverse. Here immunoSEQ multiplex PCR was the method, and the copy in TCRdb shows in-frame clones only, minus some. The top ten hold less than 3.5% of the sample, which has approximately 150,000 clones, more than 65% seen once. The sequencing input was PBMCs. The receptors here all came from a woman in her forties in good health and CMV-seropositive.

There are a few counts of this clone. The V gene is TRBV19, the J gene TRBJ2-5; TRBD2 aligns across 10 bases. The CDR3 spans 16 residues. CDR1 and CDR2 from the germline V gene are LNHDA and SQIVND (reference sequence). V dropped 1 base and J dropped 4; count of bases not matched to a gene: 6. CDR3 bases: TGTGCCAGTAGTATAGGGGGGATAGCGGGGGGAGAGACCCAGTACTTC. This gives the protein CASSIGGIAGGETQYF.

This rearrangement joins TRBV7-3 to TRBJ1-1; 7 nucleotides match TRBD1. V shed 5 bases, J shed 9 bases, and the junction held 12 bases outside the gene matches. CDR1 is SGHTA and CDR2 is FQGTGA in the germline V gene. CDR3 size: 14 residues. The CDR3 DNA reads TGTGCCAGCAGCACCAACCGGGACAGTGGTCAAGCTTTCTTT. This translates into CASSTNRDSGQAFF. Full variable domain (missing parts from reference TRBV7-3 and TRBJ1-1): GAGVSQTPSNKVTEKGKYVELRCDPISGHTALYWYRQSLGQGPEFLIYFQGTGAADDSGLPNDRFFAVRPEGSVSTLKIQRTERGDSAVYLCASSTNRDSGQAFFGQGTRLTVV.

This chain connects TRBV11-2 to TRBJ2-5; TRBD2 aligns across 12 bases. CDR1 is SGHAT and CDR2 is FQNNGV in the germline V gene. This CDR3 comprises 15 residues. V lost 1 base to trimming and J lost 3 bases; unmatched junction nucleotides: 0. The DNA for the CDR3 is TGTGCCAGCAGCTTAGGACTAGCGGGAGAAGAGACCCAGTACTTC. This codes for CASSLGLAGEETQYF.

This clone was recorded once. V usage is TRBV4-2 and J usage is TRBJ1-3, with TRBD1 as a possible D gene (6 bases). Germline V gene data show CDR1 as LGHNA and CDR2 as YNFKEQ. The CDR3 spans 17 residues. V was cut by 4 bases and J by 2 bases, with 18 bases left in between. CDR3 sequence (DNA): TGTGCCAGCAGCCGGAGGAACAGGGATGCGGCTGGAAACACCATATATTTT. Residues: CASSRRNRDAAGNTIYF.

This clone turned up a few times. J is TRBJ2-7 and V is TRBV7-2; D possibly corresponds to TRBD1 (5 bases). Germline CDR1 reads SGHTA; CDR2 reads FQGNSA. Trimming stripped 1 base from V and 4 bases from J, with 17 bases between. The CDR3 is made up of 16 amino acids. CDR3 in DNA: TGTGCCAGCAGCTTAGGGGTAACTACCTCAGGGTACGAGCAGTACTTC. Its protein is CASSLGVTTSGYEQYF.

The J gene is TRBJ2-1, the V gene TRBV29-1; the match to TRBD2 covers 13 bases. The V gene's germline CDR1 is SQVTM and CDR2 ANQGSEA. V lost 4 bases to trimming and J lost 2 bases; unmatched junction nucleotides: 11. The length of the CDR3 is 18 residues. Written as DNA, the CDR3 is TGCAGCGTTGCTCCACGGACTAGCGGGAGACACCCCTACAATGAGCAGTTCTTC. Its protein is CSVAPRTSGRHPYNEQFF.

The chain recombines TRBV19 with TRBJ1-1; D not certain. The germline V gene has CDR1 LNHDA and CDR2 SQIVND (reference sequence). Trimming cost V 7 bases and J 2 bases, with 8 bases left between them. CDR3 size: 12 residues. The CDR3 sequence: CASMGSNTEAFF. As DNA, the CDR3 is TGTGCCAGTATGGGCAGCAACACTGAAGCTTTCTTT.

This clone was counted a single time. This sequence joins TRBV12-5 and TRBJ2-5; perhaps TRBD1 as D (6 bases). This CDR3 is built from 17 residues. V was cut by 5 bases and J by 0 bases, with 19 bases left in between. CDR1 and CDR2 from the germline V gene are LGHNT and FRNRAP. CDR3 amino acids: CASGPGRGHRDQETQYF. In DNA form, the CDR3 reads TGTGCTAGTGGTCCGGGGAGAGGTCACAGGGACCAAGAGACCCAGTACTTC.

The chain employs TRBV7-3 and TRBJ2-1; 10 bases match TRBD2. Germline CDR1 SGHTA, CDR2 FQGTGA. The V gene end was trimmed by 2 bases and the J gene end by 8 bases; junction bases not matched to a gene: 6. The CDR3 is 15 amino acids. The CDR3 is CASSLALAGVDEQFF. Written as DNA, the CDR3 is TGTGCCAGCAGCTTAGCCCTAGCGGGAGTTGATGAGCAGTTCTTC.

The chain is built from TRBV28 and TRBJ1-1; weak D call: TRBD1 (5 bases). V lost 3 bases and J 6 bases, leaving 14 bases between the germline ends. Germline-derived CDR1 and CDR2 are MDHEN and SYDVKM. The length of the CDR3 is 14 residues. In DNA form, the CDR3 reads TGTGCCAGCAGTTTGGGTTCCGTAGGGGCTGAAGCTTTCTTT. Translated, it gives CASSLGSVGAEAFF.